Shown below are 30 T cell receptor beta chains from a single sample sequenced in a study of blood T cells in healthy people across ages. For the second PCR, which ran for roughly 6 to 12 cycles, a sample-barcoded 5' primer and a J-beta primer mix were used. TCRdb reprocessed the 5' RACE reads with MiXCR, giving one entry per CDR3 protein. The sample lists about 1.6 million distinct CDR3 sequences, about 31% occurring once. Sequenced: blood. These receptor sequences come from a woman between 25 and 40 years old in good health.

In its sample, this clonotype was seen many times. This chain links TRBV4-1 with TRBJ2-7; 15 bases fit TRBD2. CDR1 and CDR2 (germline): MGHRA, YSYEKL. V dropped 3 bases and J dropped 7; count of bases not matched to a gene: 10. The CDR3 length is 17 residues. CDR3 sequence (DNA): TGCGCCAGCAGCCACCAAGGACTAGCGGGAGGGCCCCTAGAGCAGTACTTC. Its translation is CASSHQGLAGGPLEQYF.

This clonotype was picked up a small number of times. The chain couples TRBV10-3 to TRBJ1-1; no clear D gene. CDR3 length: 13 amino acids. CDR1 and CDR2 from the germline V gene are ENHRY and SYGVKD. Deletions cut 6 bases from V and 2 bases from J, with 10 bases between. The CDR3: CAIRAQYNTEAFF. In DNA form, the CDR3 reads TGTGCCATCAGGGCCCAATATAACACTGAAGCTTTCTTT.

Many counts were recorded for this clonotype. The rearrangement uses TRBV4-1 and TRBJ2-1; D is ambiguous. V dropped 2 bases and J dropped 4 bases, with 12 bases sitting between them. CDR1 and CDR2 (germline): MGHRA, YSYEKL. The CDR3 loop spans 15 amino acids. CDR3: CASSQPRRSYNEQFF. The CDR3 bases are TGCGCCAGCAGCCAACCTAGACGAAGTTACAATGAGCAGTTCTTC.

This sequence joins TRBV6-1 and TRBJ2-1; D call uncertain. The CDR3 is 15 residues long. The V gene's germline CDR1 is MNHNS and CDR2 SASEGT. Trimming left V 0 bases short and J 8 bases short, with 14 bases between. In DNA form, the CDR3 reads TGTGCCAGCAGTGAAGCCCTCTATGCTTTCTATGAGCAGTTCTTC. Its protein product is CASSEALYAFYEQFF.

This sequence joins TRBV2 and TRBJ2-7, with unresolved D. V lost 2 bases, J lost 3 bases, and 17 bases lay in between. CDR1 SNHLY and CDR2 FYNNEI come from the germline V gene. The CDR3 has 16 residues. Written as DNA, the CDR3 is TGTGCCAGCAGTGAACTCGTAGGGTCCTCTCTCTACGAGCAGTACTTC. Protein sequence: CASSELVGSSLYEQYF.

Comment on this clonotype: A clone one base away is much larger, so this may be a read error. The V gene is TRBV28, the J gene TRBJ2-7, with 7 bases aligning to TRBD1. The CDR3 covers 14 residues. Germline V gene lookup returns CDR1 MDHEN and CDR2 SYDVKM. The J segment lost 7 bases and the V segment lost 10 bases, leaving 16 bases of the junction unmatched. CDR3 coding DNA: TGTGCCACCTTAAAACAGGGGACCGGTTTGGAGCAGTACTTC. This translates into CATLKQGTGLEQYF. Complete variable domain (other parts from reference TRBV28 and TRBJ2-7): DVKVTQSSRYLVKRTGEKVFLECVQDMDHENMFWYRQDPGLGLRLIYFSYDVKMKEKGDIPEGYSVSREKKERFSLILESASTNQTSMYLCATLKQGTGLEQYFGPGTRLTVT.

To note about this clonotype: This may stem from a read error, because a much larger clone lies one nucleotide away. This rearrangement joins TRBV29-1 to TRBJ2-7; 8 bases fit TRBD2. The V segment lost 4 bases and the J segment 2 bases; nucleotides outside the gene matches: 13. The germline V gene has CDR1 SQVTM and CDR2 ANQGSEA. This CDR3 comprises 16 residues. This CDR3 is CSVAGKGHGRAYEQYF. In DNA form, the CDR3 reads TGCAGCGTTGCAGGTAAAGGGCACGGGAGGGCCTACGAGCAGTACTTC.

The chain employs TRBV11-3 and TRBJ2-1, with 14 nucleotides matching TRBD2. The ends lost 1 base at V and 10 bases at J; junction bases unmatched: 6. Germline CDR1 is SGHNT and CDR2 is YENEEA. The CDR3 runs 16 residues. The CDR3, as DNA: TGTGCCAGCAGCTTAGCGACTAGCGGGAGGGACGGGGAGCAGTTCTTC. The encoded protein is CASSLATSGRDGEQFF.

This clonotype showed up many times. V is TRBV29-1 and J is TRBJ2-4; unclear D gene. The CDR3 extends over 13 amino acids. V shed 4 bases and J shed 0 bases, with 7 bases lying between them. Germline lookup yields CDR1 SQVTM and CDR2 ANQGSEA. The CDR3 is CSVVGLAKNIQYF. In DNA, the CDR3 is TGCAGCGTTGTAGGGTTAGCCAAAAACATTCAGTACTTC. Using reference TRBV29-1 and TRBJ2-4 for the parts outside the CDR3, the full variable domain is SAVISQKPSRDICQRGTSLTIQCQVDSQVTMMFWYRQQPGQSLTLIATANQGSEATYESGFVIDKFPISRPNLTFSTLTVSNMSPEDSSIYLCSVVGLAKNIQYFGAGTRLSVL.

This sequence joins TRBV20-1 and TRBJ2-3; 11 nucleotides agree with TRBD2. Losses at the gene ends were 5 bases for V and 0 bases for J; bases not matched to a gene: 10. CDR3 size: 17 residues. CDR1 and CDR2 (germline): DFQATT, SNEGSKA (reference sequence). The CDR3 coding sequence is TGCAGTGCTGTTACTAGCGGGAGCGGTCTGAGCACAGATACGCAGTATTTT. It is translated as CSAVTSGSGLSTDTQYF.

With respect to this clonotype: A read error is possible here, since a much larger clone lies one base away. This chain joins TRBV29-1 and TRBJ2-7; 9 nucleotides line up with TRBD1. The germline V gene encodes CDR1 SQVTM and CDR2 ANQGSEA. This CDR3 has 12 amino acids. Here the CDR3 reads CSAEPPGQGQDF. The CDR3, as DNA: TGCAGCGCTGAACCCCCGGGACAGGGTCAGGACTTC.

This chain links TRBV12-3 or TRBV12-4 with TRBJ1-4; 7 nucleotides match TRBD1. J gave up 4 bases and V 5 bases, and 4 bases lay outside the gene matches. There are 14 residues in the CDR3. CDR3 loop: CASSVTGLNEKLFF. CDR3 in DNA: TGTGCCAGCAGTGTGACAGGGCTTAATGAAAAACTGTTTTTT.

This clonotype has a handful of counts. The chain carries TRBV7-8 and TRBJ1-6; 10 bases map to TRBD1. Germline-derived CDR1 and CDR2 are SGHVS and FQNEAQ. The CDR3 sequence is 15 residues long. Trimming removed 3 bases from V and 9 bases from J; junction bases left unmatched: 5. CDR3 DNA sequence: TGTGCCAGCAGCTTTGGTCGGGACAGGGGTTCACCCCTCCACTTT. It translates to CASSFGRDRGSPLHF.

The V gene is TRBV3-1, the J gene TRBJ2-1, with D possibly TRBD2 on 6 matching bases. CDR1 LGHDT and CDR2 YNNKEL come from the germline V gene (reference sequence). V shed 6 bases and J shed 13 bases, with 28 bases lying between them. The CDR3 sequence is 16 residues long. The CDR3 region is CASSQLFIGTPASQFF. In DNA form, the CDR3 reads TGTGCCAGCAGTCAATTATTCATTGGGACTCCAGCGTCCCAGTTCTTC.

V and J are TRBV6-1 and TRBJ1-5; D uncertain. CDR3 length: 18 amino acids. Trimming took off 3 bases at V and 0 bases at J, with 18 bases between the two ends. The V gene's germline CDR1 is MNHNS and CDR2 SASEGT. The CDR3 nucleotides are TGTGCCAGCAGTGAGCGGAAAGACGAGACGTATAGCAATCAGCCCCAGCATTTT. Translation gives CASSERKDETYSNQPQHF.

The chain joins TRBV5-1 to TRBJ2-1, with D tentatively TRBD2 (6 bases). The germline V and J ends were trimmed by 0 bases and 6 bases, with 10 bases remaining between them. CDR3 size: 14 residues. Per the germline V gene, CDR1 is SGHRS and CDR2 is YFSETQ. CDR3 in amino acids: CASSLAHGGNEQFF. CDR3 in DNA: TGCGCCAGCAGCTTGGCACACGGGGGCAATGAGCAGTTCTTC. Full variable domain (remainder filled in from reference TRBV5-1 and TRBJ2-1): KAGVTQTPRYLIKTRGQQVTLSCSPISGHRSVSWYQQTPGQGLQFLFEYFSETQRNKGNFPGRFSGRQFSNSRSEMNVSTLELGDSALYLCASSLAHGGNEQFFGPGTRLTVL.

The chain has TRBV5-1 and TRBJ2-5; D perhaps matches TRBD1 (6 bases). CDR3 size: 15 residues. CDR1 SGHRS and CDR2 YFSETQ come from the germline V gene. Trimming pared 4 bases from V and 7 bases from J, leaving 20 bases between. CDR3: CASSTPDRPPGTQYF. The CDR3 DNA sequence: TGCGCCAGCAGCACGCCTGACAGGCCCCCCGGGACCCAGTACTTC.

As for this clonotype: Likely a read error: the CDR3 ends without its conserved phenylalanine or tryptophan. The J gene is TRBJ2-5, the V gene TRBV5-6, with 10 positions matching TRBD2. Germline V CDR1 and CDR2: SGHDT, YYEEEE. This CDR3 contains 17 residues. Losses at the gene ends were 0 bases for V and 2 bases for J; bases not matched to a gene: 7. CDR3: CASSLEGLARPQETQYC. The CDR3 nucleotides read TGTGCCAGCAGCTTGGAGGGACTAGCGAGACCACAAGAGACCCAGTACTGC.

The gene calls are TRBV7-9 and TRBJ2-3; 7 bases match TRBD2. CDR1 and CDR2 from the germline V gene are SEHNR and FQNEAQ (reference sequence). The CDR3 runs 17 residues. Trimming took 7 bases from V and 1 from J; bases not matched to a gene: 14. Written as DNA, the CDR3 is TGTGCCAGCATCCGATTAGTGCGGGAGAGCCGCACAGATACGCAGTATTTT. Residues: CASIRLVRESRTDTQYF.

The CDR3 sequence is CSAGSPLLLHF. CDR3 sequence (DNA): TGCAGTGCTGGCAGTCCACTCCTTCTCCACTTT. V is TRBV20-1 and J is TRBJ1-6; the D is unclear. The germline V and J ends were trimmed by 5 bases and 16 bases, with 15 bases remaining between them. The CDR3 length is 11 residues. CDR1 DFQATT and CDR2 SNEGSKA come from the germline V gene (reference sequence).

The chain combines TRBV4-2 with TRBJ2-2; D could derive from TRBD1 or TRBD2 (6 bases each). The CDR3 runs 17 residues. CDR1 is LGHNA, CDR2 YNFKEQ, per germline. V lost 0 bases to trimming and J lost 0 bases, with 11 bases between them. The DNA for the CDR3 is TGTGCCAGCAGCCAAGATCGGGGGCTCCCGAACACCGGGGAGCTGTTTTTT. The encoded protein is CASSQDRGLPNTGELFF.

This sequence joins TRBV6-5 and TRBJ2-4; 7 positions agree with TRBD1. The J call may be in error: the DNA end matches TRBJ2-7 better. CDR3 size: 14 residues. Germline CDR1 is MNHEY and CDR2 is SVGAGI. CDR3 sequence: CASSGSAGGYEQYF. The CDR3 bases are TGTGCCAGCAGTGGATCGGCAGGGGGCTACGAGCAGTACTTC.

The rearrangement joins TRBV5-1 to TRBJ2-1, with D possibly being TRBD1 or TRBD2 (7 bases each). The CDR3 extends over 15 amino acids. V gave up 6 bases and J gave up 0 bases, with 13 bases separating them. Germline CDR1 SGHRS, CDR2 YFSETQ. The CDR3 DNA reads as TGCGCCAGCACAGGGGGGGTGAGCTCCTACAATGAGCAGTTCTTC. This sequence encodes CASTGGVSSYNEQFF.

The chain couples TRBV12-3 or TRBV12-4 to TRBJ2-7; D gene unclear. Trimming took 5 bases from V and 2 from J, leaving 10 bases between them. The length of the CDR3 is 13 residues. The CDR3 sequence is CASSHSQAYEQYF. The CDR3 DNA sequence: TGTGCCAGCAGTCACTCACAAGCCTACGAGCAGTACTTC.

The rearrangement joins TRBV10-2 to TRBJ2-7; 9 bases are a match to TRBD1. With V trimmed by 8 bases and J by 3 bases, 5 bases remained unmatched. Germline-derived CDR1 and CDR2 are WSHSY and SAAADI. This CDR3 region has 13 residues. The CDR3 DNA reads TGCGCCAGCGTCGGGACAGGGAGCTACGAGCAGTACTTC. It codes for CASVGTGSYEQYF.

There are a few counts of this clonotype. A junction boundary mismatches the germline segment, possibly from a read error. The chain recombines TRBV29-1 with TRBJ2-1; D uncertain. The CDR3 extends over 11 amino acids. Germline V gives CDR1 SQVTM, CDR2 ANQGSEA. The CDR3 DNA follows: TGCAGCGTTGAGGAGTACAATGGGCAGTTCTTC. Encoded protein: CSVEEYNGQFF.

This rearrangement joins TRBV7-9 to TRBJ1-1; D is unresolved. The CDR3 totals 16 residues. Trimming cost V 6 bases and J 1 base, with 18 bases left between them. Germline values: CDR1 SEHNR, CDR2 FQNEAQ (reference sequence). The CDR3 spells CASRPHKGFPNTEAFF. In DNA form, the CDR3 reads TGTGCCAGCAGACCCCACAAGGGTTTCCCGAACACTGAAGCTTTCTTT.

The V gene is TRBV29-1, the J gene TRBJ2-5; weak D call: TRBD2 (6 bases). Germline CDR1 is SQVTM and CDR2 is ANQGSEA. The CDR3 contains 15 residues. V was shortened by 0 bases and J by 3 bases, with 14 bases between the two germline ends. Written as DNA, the CDR3 is TGCAGCGTTGAAGAGCCGGGACTTAAGGAAGAGACCCAGTACTTC. Translated: CSVEEPGLKEETQYF.

The J gene is TRBJ1-1, the V gene TRBV7-3; no clear D. The CDR3 spans 13 residues. V lost 1 base and J lost 7, with 10 bases in between. The germline V gene encodes CDR1 SGHTA and CDR2 FQGTGA. CDR3 DNA sequence: TGTGCCAGCAGCTTAAACGGAGTAAGTGAAGCTTTCTTT. Encoded protein: CASSLNGVSEAFF.

V is TRBV5-1 and J is TRBJ1-1; TRBD1 might be the D (6 bases). V was cut by 0 bases and J by 5 bases, with 17 bases left in between. The CDR3 runs 16 residues. Germline V gene lookup returns CDR1 SGHRS and CDR2 YFSETQ. For the CDR3, the DNA is TGCGCCAGCAGCTTGGAGCCGGGGGCGAGGGGGACTGAAGCTTTCTTT. Encoded protein: CASSLEPGARGTEAFF.